The sequence of this T cell receptor (beta chain) was determined in a study of tumor-infiltrating lymphocytes in localized non-small cell lung cancer. The overall study: Each patient gave resected tumor and non-adjacent uninvolved lung tissue. Notes on the study in general: T-cell fraction did not differ between immunotypes IM1 and IM2.

The method was immunoSEQ multiplex PCR; TCRdb's version includes in-frame clones alone and lacks a portion of them. The table has 15,000 to 20,000 clones, roughly three quarters seen once. Of note for this clone: Its antigen is unidentified.

The trim removed 5 bases at V and 5 bases at J, leaving 9 bases unmatched. This CDR3 comprises 16 residues. Germline V gene data show CDR1 as LGHNT and CDR2 as FRNRAP. Sequencing was carried out using lung tumor tissue. The receptor was derived from a human donor with non-small cell lung cancer. The chain joins TRBV12-5 to TRBJ2-5; 12 bases align to TRBD2. As DNA, the CDR3 is TGTGCTAGTGGTCAAGGGACTAGCGGGCTCGGGGAGACCCAGTACTTC. This translates into CASGQGTSGLGETQYF.